This TCR beta chain emerged from a study of tumor-infiltrating lymphocytes in primary liver carcinoma. Overall study context: Each participant had primary liver carcinoma, and surgical resection was the treatment. Between about 4 and 11 cm across, the tumors were all of stage T1-T3 N0M0. General study findings and limits: Blood had a significantly lower top-250-clone fraction than tumors did (p = 0.039).

Blood RNA was derived from unsorted whole blood, and germline DNA was extracted too. They drew about 3.8 milliliters of peripheral blood before surgery. From around 500 ng total RNA, TCR beta cDNA was generated with a primer in the constant region. Nested multiplex PCR, run for three rounds with slightly modified ARM-PCR, yielded TCR beta libraries. Each of the first two PCR rounds ran approximately 11 cycles with TRBV1-TRBV30 forward and C-beta reverse primers. TCRdb called the multiplex PCR reads again in MiXCR, with one record for every CDR3 protein. This table has 310,000 or so distinct CDR3 sequences, about three fifths appearing once. The CDR3 is made up of 15 amino acids. V was trimmed by 7 bases and J by 6 bases, leaving 21 bases between them. Notes on this clonotype: Antigen: not known.

The chain has TRBV12-3 or TRBV12-4 and TRBJ1-1; D gene ambiguous. The TCR comes from a woman aged 25 to 39 with primary liver carcinoma and hepatitis B virus infection. Sequenced material: peripheral blood. Written as DNA, the CDR3 is TGTGCCAGCAATCCGAGGGAAGTGATGGACGCTGAAGCTTTCTTT. Its protein is CASNPREVMDAEAFF.